These 19 T cell receptor beta chains originate from one sample sequenced in a study of blood T cell repertoires in COVID-19. Produced via immunoSEQ multiplex PCR; TCRdb's table is partial and in-frame only. The table lists more than 450,000 clones, about 90% of them singletons. Source material: PBMCs or T cells enriched from blood (not recorded which). The receptors stem from a woman aged 18-29 years who had recovered from COVID-19.

The chain couples TRBV19 to TRBJ1-2; D gene ambiguous. In germline, CDR1 is LNHDA, CDR2 SQIVND (reference sequence). Trimming cost V 3 bases and J 0 bases, with 14 bases left between them. The CDR3 is 16 residues long. CDR3 bases: TGTGCCAGTAGTATTAGGGAGAGGTCTGCTAACTATGGCTACACCTTC. Translating gives CASSIRERSANYGYTF.

The genes are TRBV6-5 and TRBJ2-3; the D gene is possibly TRBD2 (6 bases). Germline V gene lookup returns CDR1 MNHEY and CDR2 SVGAGI. The CDR3 is 14 residues long. V was clipped by 5 bases and J by 4 bases, with 13 bases between them. Here the CDR3 DNA reads TGTGCCAGCAGTAGGACGGGCGGGGCAGATACGCAGTATTTT. It yields the protein CASSRTGGADTQYF.

The chain's CDR3 is CASSPPGLAGGTGELFF. The CDR3 bases are TGTGCCAGCAGCCCTCCTGGACTAGCGGGGGGCACCGGGGAGCTGTTTTTT. J is TRBJ2-2 and V is TRBV7-2, with 14 positions matching TRBD2. The CDR3 spans 17 residues. J lost 4 bases, V lost 5 bases, and 6 bases had no gene match. CDR1 and CDR2 (germline): SGHTA, FQGNSA.

The chain is built from TRBV7-9 and TRBJ1-2; possibly TRBD1 for D (5 bases). V was cut by 3 bases and J by 2 bases, with 16 bases left in between. This CDR3 comprises 16 residues. From germline, CDR1 is SEHNR and CDR2 FQNEAQ (reference sequence). CDR3 nucleotide sequence: TGTGCCAGCAGCTTGTCCATGACGACAGTGAACTATGGCTACACCTTC. Its protein product is CASSLSMTTVNYGYTF.

V is TRBV7-6 and J is TRBJ2-7; 7 positions agree with TRBD1. The length of the CDR3 is 16 residues. Losses at the gene ends were 5 bases for V and 2 bases for J; bases not matched to a gene: 12. The germline V gene has CDR1 SGHVS and CDR2 FNYEAQ. CDR3 region: CASSPLVGGHAYEQYF. In nucleotides, the CDR3 is TGTGCCAGCAGCCCTTTAGTAGGGGGCCATGCCTACGAGCAGTACTTC.

The CDR3 loop is CASSQGREAFF. DNA of the CDR3: TGTGCCAGCAGTCAGGGCCGTGAAGCTTTCTTT. This chain joins TRBV6-5 and TRBJ1-1; TRBD1 is a possible D gene (5 bases). From germline, CDR1 is MNHEY and CDR2 SVGAGI. This CDR3 has 11 amino acids. V was shortened by 5 bases and J by 7 bases, with 8 bases between the two germline ends.

The DNA for the CDR3 is TGTGCCAGCAGCTTGGTTTCAGGGCTTAAAGAGACCCAGTACTTC. Amino acid sequence: CASSLVSGLKETQYF. V usage is TRBV5-8 and J usage is TRBJ2-5, with D possibly being TRBD1 (5 bases). Trimming cost V 0 bases and J 3 bases, with 12 bases left between them. Germline-derived CDR1 and CDR2 are SGHTS and YDEGEE. The length of the CDR3 is 15 residues.

The chain couples TRBV5-4 to TRBJ1-1, with D perhaps TRBD1 (6 bases). The V gene lost 2 bases and the J gene lost 11 bases, with 16 bases spanning the gap. The germline CDR1 and CDR2 sequences are SGHNT and YYREEE (reference sequence). This CDR3 region has 13 residues. The CDR3 DNA is TGTGCCAGCAGCTTCATTTCAGGGGAGTGGGCTTTCTTT. Translated, it gives CASSFISGEWAFF.

This rearrangement joins TRBV5-6 to TRBJ2-7; 10 positions match TRBD1. Germline assignment: CDR1 SGHDT and CDR2 YYEEEE. The CDR3 has 13 residues. With V trimmed by 3 bases and J by 3 bases, 0 bases remained unmatched. CDR3 nucleotides: TGTGCCAGCAGCTGGACAGGGGGCTACGAGCAGTACTTC. Translating it yields CASSWTGGYEQYF.

The rearrangement links TRBV7-8 to TRBJ2-7; TRBD1 agrees at 11 bases. The germline gives CDR1 SGHVS, CDR2 FQNEAQ. Germline trimming cut 3 bases from V and 7 bases from J; bases unmatched to any gene: 8. This CDR3 comprises 15 residues. The CDR3 nucleotides read TGTGCCAGCAGCTTTGGGACAGGGGGATTGGGGGAGCAGTACTTC. Residues: CASSFGTGGLGEQYF. Full variable domain (outside the CDR3, taken from reference TRBV7-8 and TRBJ2-7): GAGVSQSPRYKVAKRGQDVALRCDPISGHVSLFWYQQALGQGPEFLTYFQNEAQLDKSGLPSDRFFAERPEGSVSTLKIQRTQQEDSAVYLCASSFGTGGLGEQYFGPGTRLTVT.

The chain has TRBV2 and TRBJ1-2; 7 nucleotides align to TRBD1. V lost 6 bases and J lost 4; bases outside the gene matches: 14. CDR1 SNHLY and CDR2 FYNNEI come from the germline V gene. This CDR3 spans 16 amino acids. CDR3 DNA sequence: TGTGCCAGCAGCGAGCTACAACAGGGGCCGGTCTATGGCTACACCTTC. This encodes CASSELQQGPVYGYTF.

The rearrangement links TRBV5-1 to TRBJ1-2, with D possibly matching TRBD1 (6 bases). Germline V gives CDR1 SGHRS, CDR2 YFSETQ. The V gene lost 0 bases and the J gene lost 3 bases, with 9 bases spanning the gap. The CDR3 loop spans 14 amino acids. For the CDR3, the DNA is TGCGCCAGCAGCTTGGGGGCAGGGGACTATGGCTACACCTTC. Its translation: CASSLGAGDYGYTF.

The V call is TRBV4-1, the J call TRBJ2-7; TRBD1 aligns across 12 bases. The junction had 10 bases not matched to a gene; V was cut back by 1 base and J by 0 bases. CDR3 length: 19 amino acids. The V gene's germline CDR1 is MGHRA and CDR2 YSYEKL. The CDR3 nucleotides read TGCGCCAGCAGCCAAGGAAAATGGGACAGGGGGCTTTTCTCCTACGAGCAGTACTTC. Protein: CASSQGKWDRGLFSYEQYF.

The chain has TRBV3-1 (or the pseudogene TRBV3-2) and TRBJ1-3, with D possibly TRBD1 on 6 matching bases. Germline-derived CDR1 and CDR2 are LGHDT and YNNKEL (reference sequence). V was cut by 2 bases and J by 0 bases, with 11 bases left in between. There are 16 residues in the CDR3. This chain's CDR3 is CASSQRTVASGNTIYF. The CDR3, as DNA: TGTGCCAGCAGCCAAAGGACAGTAGCCTCTGGAAACACCATATATTTT.

This chain links TRBV2 with TRBJ1-2; maybe TRBD1 (5 bases). Germline CDR1 SNHLY, CDR2 FYNNEI. The CDR3 runs to 13 residues. Trimming removed 7 bases from V and 8 bases from J, with 17 bases in between. The CDR3 nucleotides are TGTGCCAGCAACCAGGGAGGTTCCTTGGGCTACACCTTC. This codes for CASNQGGSLGYTF.

The CDR3 region is CATSGGENTEAFF. In DNA, the CDR3 is TGTGCCACCAGTGGTGGAGAGAACACTGAAGCTTTCTTT. The V call is TRBV24-1, the J call TRBJ1-1, with no clear D. V lost 5 bases and J 1 base, leaving 7 bases between the germline ends. Germline V CDR1 and CDR2: KGHDR, SFDVKD. The CDR3 covers 13 residues.

This sequence joins TRBV28 and TRBJ2-4; D may be TRBD2 (5 bases). Germline V gene lookup returns CDR1 MDHEN and CDR2 SYDVKM. Trimming pared 2 bases from V and 6 bases from J, leaving 11 bases between. This CDR3 spans 14 amino acids. The CDR3 region has the DNA TGTGCCAGCAGTTTAAGTGGCGGACTAAACATTCAGTACTTC. This encodes CASSLSGGLNIQYF.

V usage is TRBV7-9 and J usage is TRBJ2-1, with a tentative D call TRBD2 (6 bases). The ends were cut back, 3 bases at V and 5 bases at J, with 11 bases in the middle. The CDR3 loop spans 14 amino acids. Germline CDR1 reads SEHNR; CDR2 reads FQNEAQ (reference sequence). CDR3 sequence reads: CASSFRDFNNEQFF. The DNA of the CDR3 is TGTGCCAGCAGCTTTAGGGACTTCAACAATGAGCAGTTCTTC.

The chain couples TRBV7-8 to TRBJ1-1; D possibly corresponds to TRBD1 (5 bases). V was shortened by 2 bases and J by 0 bases, with 7 bases between the two germline ends. Germline-derived CDR1 and CDR2 are SGHVS and FQNEAQ. The CDR3 spans 14 residues. CDR3 in amino acids: CASSLRGMNTEAFF. The DNA for the CDR3 is TGTGCCAGCAGCTTACGGGGGATGAACACTGAAGCTTTCTTT.